The 30 T cell receptor beta chains below were found in one sample sequenced in a study of Ad26.COV2.S vaccination and SARS-CoV-2 variants. Treatment denoted: roughly 19 received Ad26.COV2.S at low or high dose, single or two shots; about five received placebo; per-sample allocation not given. Samples analyzed were those drawn on day 63 after the first vaccine or placebo injection. Repertoires were generated with immunoSEQ multiplex PCR, while TCRdb's copy carries only in-frame clones and drops some. The table lists around 250,000 clones, approximately 87% of them singletons. Here the sequenced sample was peripheral blood, taken in a trial of Ad26.COV2.S vaccine versus placebo. The receptors were sampled from a person between 18 and 65 years old who received the Ad26.COV2.S COVID-19 vaccine or a placebo.

CDR3 sequence reads: CASSPGLAGVSYNEQFF. CDR3 DNA: TGTGCCAGCAGTCCAGGACTAGCGGGAGTAAGCTACAATGAGCAGTTCTTC. V and J are TRBV27 and TRBJ2-1, with 13 bases aligning to TRBD2. The germline gives CDR1 MNHEY, CDR2 SMNVEV (reference sequence). Trimming cost V 5 bases and J 3 bases; bases outside gene matches: 7. The CDR3 sequence is 17 residues long.

This chain links TRBV27 with TRBJ2-7; the D gene is possibly TRBD1 (6 bases). V lost 3 bases and J 2 bases, leaving 14 bases between the germline ends. CDR1 MNHEY and CDR2 SMNVEV come from the germline V gene (reference sequence). This CDR3 has 15 amino acids. For the CDR3, the DNA is TGTGCCAGCAGTTTCGTCGGGACACAGCCCTACGAGCAGTACTTC. Translated: CASSFVGTQPYEQYF.

This rearrangement joins TRBV9 to TRBJ2-3; weak D call: TRBD2 (6 bases). The CDR3 contains 15 residues. Germline-derived CDR1 and CDR2 are SGDLS and YYNGEE. The ends were cut back, 4 bases at V and 6 bases at J, with 18 bases in the middle. In DNA form, the CDR3 reads TGTGCCAGCAGCATCCGCGGAGGGCAAGGGGATACGCAGTATTTT. Its translation is CASSIRGGQGDTQYF.

The chain links TRBV18 to TRBJ1-1; the match to TRBD1 covers 7 bases. The CDR3 sequence is 15 residues long. The trim removed 2 bases at V and 2 bases at J, leaving 5 bases unmatched. The V gene's germline CDR1 is KGHSH and CDR2 LQKENI. The CDR3 sequence: CASSPIRDRNTEAFF. As DNA, the CDR3 is TGTGCCAGCTCACCAATACGGGACAGAAACACTGAAGCTTTCTTT.

V and J are TRBV27 and TRBJ2-7, with no clear D. The V gene's germline CDR1 is MNHEY and CDR2 SMNVEV (reference sequence). The germline V and J ends were trimmed by 4 bases and 4 bases, with 5 bases remaining between them. This CDR3 has 11 residues. The CDR3 DNA reads TGTGCCAGCAGTTCCCGTTACGAGCAGTACTTC. This encodes CASSSRYEQYF.

The rearrangement uses TRBV5-1 and TRBJ2-7; the match to TRBD2 covers 14 bases. Germline V gene data show CDR1 as SGHRS and CDR2 as YFSETQ. The CDR3 has 18 amino acids. V was clipped by 3 bases and J by 2 bases; unmatched bases: 10. CDR3 sequence: CASSWGLAGVEIPYEQYF. In nucleotides, the CDR3 is TGCGCCAGCAGCTGGGGACTAGCGGGAGTAGAGATTCCCTACGAGCAGTACTTC. Full variable domain (missing parts from reference TRBV5-1 and TRBJ2-7): KAGVTQTPRYLIKTRGQQVTLSCSPISGHRSVSWYQQTPGQGLQFLFEYFSETQRNKGNFPGRFSGRQFSNSRSEMNVSTLELGDSALYLCASSWGLAGVEIPYEQYFGPGTRLTVT.

This clone was counted only a few times. This chain links TRBV2 with TRBJ1-6; D uncertain. Germline values: CDR1 SNHLY, CDR2 FYNNEI. This CDR3 contains 12 residues. V lost 4 bases to trimming and J lost 14 bases, with 12 bases between them. CDR3 amino acids: CASSGEGTTLHF. The CDR3 DNA follows: TGTGCCAGCAGTGGGGAGGGTACCACCCTCCACTTT.

The chain has TRBV7-2 and TRBJ2-7, with 10 bases aligning to TRBD1. This CDR3 has 14 residues. The germline gives CDR1 SGHTA, CDR2 FQGNSA. The J segment lost 2 bases and the V segment lost 4 bases, leaving 2 bases of the junction unmatched. The CDR3, as DNA: TGTGCCAGCAGCTACGGGACAGGGGCCTACGAGCAGTACTTC. Its protein product is CASSYGTGAYEQYF.

The rearrangement joins TRBV4-1 to TRBJ2-7; D not certain. This CDR3 comprises 14 residues. Germline assignment: CDR1 MGHRA and CDR2 YSYEKL. Trimming took 1 base from V and 2 from J, leaving 9 bases between them. Written as DNA, the CDR3 is TGCGCCAGCAGCCAAGGTTCCGGAACCTACGAGCAGTACTTC. Its protein product is CASSQGSGTYEQYF.

The rearrangement joins TRBV15 to TRBJ1-1; weak D call: TRBD1 (6 bases). Germline V gene data show CDR1 as LNHNV and CDR2 as YYDKDF (reference sequence). This CDR3 spans 14 amino acids. V lost 4 bases and J lost 0, with 9 bases in between. CDR3 sequence reads: CATSIRQVNTEAFF. In nucleotides, the CDR3 is TGTGCCACCAGCATAAGACAGGTGAACACTGAAGCTTTCTTT.

This sequence joins TRBV7-2 and TRBJ1-2; D possibly corresponds to TRBD1 (5 bases). Germline CDR1 and CDR2: SGHTA and FQGNSA. The CDR3 consists of 16 residues. Trimming cost V 5 bases and J 5 bases, with 21 bases left between them. The CDR3 DNA is TGTGCCAGCAGCCCCCATCTGGGACCCACCAATTATGGCTACACCTTC. This sequence encodes CASSPHLGPTNYGYTF.

The V gene is TRBV7-6, the J gene TRBJ1-1, with TRBD1 matching 8 bases. The germline V gene encodes CDR1 SGHVS and CDR2 FNYEAQ. The CDR3 has 15 residues. Losses at the gene ends were 5 bases for V and 1 base for J; bases not matched to a gene: 6. This CDR3 is CASSPRQGRNTEAFF. DNA for the CDR3: TGTGCCAGCAGCCCACGACAGGGGCGGAACACTGAAGCTTTCTTT. Using reference TRBV7-6 and TRBJ1-1 for the parts outside the CDR3, the full variable domain is GAGVSQSPRYKVTKRGQDVALRCDPISGHVSLYWYRQALGQGPEFLTYFNYEAQQDKSGLPNDRFSAERPEGSISTLTIQRTEQRDSAMYRCASSPRQGRNTEAFFGQGTRLTVV.

This chain links TRBV2 with TRBJ2-5, with D possibly matching TRBD1 (6 bases). Germline V gene data show CDR1 as SNHLY and CDR2 as FYNNEI. V lost 6 bases and J 3 bases, leaving 11 bases between the germline ends. The length of the CDR3 is 13 residues. Here the CDR3 reads CASSGQLEETQYF. The CDR3, as DNA: TGTGCCAGCAGCGGACAGCTTGAAGAGACCCAGTACTTC.

V and J are TRBV7-2 and TRBJ1-1; D is perhaps TRBD1 (6 bases). The CDR3 length is 14 residues. CDR1 and CDR2 from the germline V gene are SGHTA and FQGNSA. Trimming took off 5 bases at V and 3 bases at J, with 13 bases between the two ends. CDR3 in amino acids: CASSTFYRDTEAFF. The CDR3 DNA sequence: TGTGCCAGCAGCACCTTCTACAGGGACACTGAAGCTTTCTTT.

The rearrangement uses TRBV7-2 and TRBJ2-1, with 12 bases matching TRBD2. This CDR3 is 16 amino acids long. CDR1 is SGHTA, CDR2 FQGNSA, per germline. With 5 bases clipped from V and 8 bases from J, the junction kept 10 bases outside the gene matches. CDR3 in DNA: TGTGCCAGCAGCCCAGCTAGCGGGAGGGCCATATATGAGCAGTTCTTC. Protein product: CASSPASGRAIYEQFF.

The chain employs TRBV5-1 and TRBJ1-1; 11 bases match TRBD1. The CDR3 is made up of 14 amino acids. The trim removed 4 bases at V and 7 bases at J, leaving 6 bases unmatched. Germline V gene lookup returns CDR1 SGHRS and CDR2 YFSETQ. In DNA form, the CDR3 reads TGCGCCAGCAGCGCAGGACAGGGGGCGATTGAAGCTTTCTTT. It is translated as CASSAGQGAIEAFF.

The V gene is TRBV11-2, the J gene TRBJ2-7; TRBD1 agrees at 10 bases. The germline V gene has CDR1 SGHAT and CDR2 FQNNGV. The V segment lost 1 base and the J segment 5 bases; nucleotides outside the gene matches: 5. CDR3 length: 15 residues. The CDR3: CASSLGGQGPDEQYF. The CDR3 region has the DNA TGTGCCAGCAGCTTAGGGGGACAGGGGCCCGACGAGCAGTACTTC.

The chain combines TRBV3-1 (or the pseudogene TRBV3-2) with TRBJ1-6; 10 bases are shared with TRBD1. CDR3 size: 15 residues. Germline CDR1 is LGHDT and CDR2 is YNNKEL (reference sequence). The trim removed 4 bases at V and 10 bases at J, leaving 7 bases unmatched. The DNA for the CDR3 is TGTGCCAGCAGCCTCGTAGGGACAGGGGAGTCACCCCTCCACTTT. This codes for CASSLVGTGESPLHF.

The rearrangement joins TRBV6-4 to TRBJ2-1, with TRBD2 matching over 10 bases. Per germline, CDR1 MRHNA and CDR2 SNTAGT. The V segment lost 11 bases and the J segment 4 bases; nucleotides outside the gene matches: 8. This CDR3 contains 14 residues. The CDR3 here is CAAIGLAEYNEQFF. The CDR3 DNA reads TGTGCCGCAATAGGACTAGCGGAATACAATGAGCAGTTCTTC.

V and J are TRBV7-2 and TRBJ1-2; D gene ambiguous. The CDR3 is made up of 15 amino acids. Trimming took 0 bases from V and 4 from J, leaving 12 bases between them. CDR1 and CDR2 from the germline V gene are SGHTA and FQGNSA. CDR3 protein: CASSLATAAGYGYTF. CDR3 in DNA: TGTGCCAGCAGCTTAGCGACGGCAGCTGGCTATGGCTACACCTTC.

The gene calls are TRBV7-2 and TRBJ1-2, with TRBD1 matching 7 bases. Germline CDR1 reads SGHTA; CDR2 reads FQGNSA. The ends lost 2 bases at V and 4 bases at J; junction bases unmatched: 4. The CDR3 has 14 residues. CDR3 bases: TGTGCCAGCAGCTTATACGGGACAGCCTATGGCTACACCTTC. Amino acids: CASSLYGTAYGYTF.

The V and J genes are TRBV18 and TRBJ1-1; D might be TRBD1 (6 bases). V was trimmed by 3 bases and J by 5 bases, leaving 16 bases between them. The germline CDR1 and CDR2 sequences are KGHSH and LQKENI. The CDR3 length is 15 residues. The CDR3 sequence is CASSPRTSRGTEAFF. CDR3 nucleotides: TGTGCCAGCTCACCGCGAACCTCCAGGGGTACTGAAGCTTTCTTT.

This clone appeared a few times. The chain joins TRBV3-1 (or the pseudogene TRBV3-2) to TRBJ1-2; tentative D call: TRBD1 (5 bases). CDR1 is LGHDT and CDR2 is YNNKEL in the germline V gene (reference sequence). The CDR3 has 14 amino acids. The V gene lost 0 bases and the J gene lost 3 bases, with 8 bases spanning the gap. CDR3 in DNA: TGTGCCAGCAGCCAAGAGGGGACGGACTATGGCTACACCTTC. Its protein product is CASSQEGTDYGYTF.

CDR3 loop: CASSQGTHGYTF. CDR3 sequence (DNA): TGTGCCAGCAGCCAGGGAACTCACGGCTACACCTTC. This chain connects TRBV3-1 (or the pseudogene TRBV3-2) to TRBJ1-2; D not certain. The germline V and J ends were trimmed by 3 bases and 8 bases, with 10 bases remaining between them. Germline V gene lookup returns CDR1 LGHDT and CDR2 YNNKEL (reference sequence). This CDR3 contains 12 residues.

A note on this clone: Distinct nucleotide sequences in the sample also encode this CDR3. The gene calls are TRBV6-5 and TRBJ2-6; D is unresolved. The V gene lost 4 bases and the J gene lost 2 bases, with 3 bases spanning the gap. Germline V gene lookup returns CDR1 MNHEY and CDR2 SVGAGI. The CDR3 sequence is 13 residues long. In nucleotides, the CDR3 is TGTGCCAGCAGTTTACCTGGGGCCAACGTCCTGACTTTC. Its protein product is CASSLPGANVLTF.

The chain is built from TRBV7-2 and TRBJ2-1, with TRBD2 matching over 9 bases. V lost 1 base to trimming and J lost 4 bases; unmatched junction nucleotides: 2. The V gene's germline CDR1 is SGHTA and CDR2 FQGNSA. This CDR3 spans 15 amino acids. This CDR3 is CASSLGLAEYNEQFF. DNA of the CDR3: TGTGCCAGCAGCTTAGGACTAGCGGAATACAATGAGCAGTTCTTC.

The chain has TRBV9 and TRBJ2-7; tentative D call: TRBD1 (6 bases). Per the germline V gene, CDR1 is SGDLS and CDR2 is YYNGEE. This CDR3 region has 14 residues. Trimming took off 2 bases at V and 3 bases at J, with 12 bases between the two ends. The CDR3 reads CASSVGQGIYEQYF. Here the CDR3 DNA reads TGTGCCAGCAGCGTCGGGCAGGGGATCTACGAGCAGTACTTC.

The chain recombines TRBV4-1 with TRBJ2-1, with D possibly being TRBD1 (5 bases). The length of the CDR3 is 16 residues. V shed 2 bases and J shed 5 bases, with 16 bases lying between them. Germline V gene sequence: CDR1 MGHRA, CDR2 YSYEKL. CDR3 amino acids: CASSQPPVQGNNEQFF. CDR3 DNA: TGCGCCAGCAGCCAACCGCCTGTTCAGGGCAACAATGAGCAGTTCTTC.

This clone was seen a single time. The chain is built from TRBV24-1 and TRBJ1-2; D might be TRBD1 (6 bases). The CDR3 spans 13 residues. V lost 4 bases and J 6 bases, leaving 11 bases between the germline ends. CDR1 and CDR2 from the germline V gene are KGHDR and SFDVKD. The CDR3 DNA follows: TGTGCCACCAGTGACGCACAGGGAAATGGCTACACCTTC. This translates into CATSDAQGNGYTF.

This clone was seen just once. This chain joins TRBV6-1 and TRBJ2-4, with TRBD2 matching over 8 bases. Trimming at V came to 3 bases and at J to 7 bases, leaving 11 bases not matched to a gene. The CDR3 covers 16 residues. CDR1 and CDR2 from the germline V gene are MNHNS and SASEGT. As DNA, the CDR3 is TGTGCCAGCAGTGAGATGAGCGGGGGTCGGGGGAACATTCAGTACTTC. As protein: CASSEMSGGRGNIQYF.